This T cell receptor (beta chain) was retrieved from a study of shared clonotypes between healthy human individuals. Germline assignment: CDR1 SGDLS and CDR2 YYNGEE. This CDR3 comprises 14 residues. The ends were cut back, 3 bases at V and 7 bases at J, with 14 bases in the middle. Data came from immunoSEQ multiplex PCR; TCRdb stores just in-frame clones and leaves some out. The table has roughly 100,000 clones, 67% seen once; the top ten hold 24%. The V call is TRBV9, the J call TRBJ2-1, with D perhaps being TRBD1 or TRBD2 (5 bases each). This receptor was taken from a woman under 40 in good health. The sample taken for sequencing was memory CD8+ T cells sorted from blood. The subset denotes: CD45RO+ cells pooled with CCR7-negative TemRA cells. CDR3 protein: CASSAGLSPNEQFF. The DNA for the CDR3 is TGTGCCAGCAGCGCGGGGCTTTCTCCTAATGAGCAGTTCTTC.